Listed below are T cell receptor beta chains from one sample, sequenced in a study of T cells in Graves' hyperthyroidism and ophthalmopathy. Via MiXCR, TCRdb re-called the multiplex PCR reads, giving one row per CDR3 protein. This table has around 350,000 distinct CDR3 sequences, about 16% appearing once. Sequenced sample: blood. The receptors were sampled from a woman aged 55-69 years with Graves' ophthalmopathy. Each CDR3 is given with its conserved first and last residue. D genes are given only for firm matches. Rows may omit the clone size; those that give it use once, few, many or a size class.

d_call	clone_size	v_call	j_call	cdr3_nt	cdr3_aa
.	few	TRBV20-1	TRBJ2-6	TGCAGTGCTACTCTACCTGGGGCCAACGTCCTGACTTTC	CSATLPGANVLTF
.	many	TRBV6-1	TRBJ1-1	TGTGCCAGCAGACAAGACCGTGAAGCTTTCTTT	CASRQDREAFF
.	.	TRBV28	TRBJ2-6	TGTGCCAGCAGTTTATTACCTTCTGGGGCCAACGTCATGACTTTC	CASSLLPSGANVMTF
.	few	TRBV6-1	TRBJ2-3	TGTGCCAGCAGTAAACAGGGAACAGATACGCAGTATTTT	CASSKQGTDTQYF
TRBD1	.	TRBV19	TRBJ1-2	TGTGCCAGTAGTATGAGGACAGGCTATGGCTACACCTTC	CASSMRTGYGYTF
TRBD1	many	TRBV5-1	TRBJ1-1	TGCGCCAGCAGCTTGGTGGGACCCCGACAGGGAGTGAACACTGAAGCTTTCTTT	CASSLVGPRQGVNTEAFF
TRBD1	few	TRBV7-8	TRBJ2-5	TGTGCCAGCAGCTCCGTAGACAGGGGGCGATTCGAGACCCAGTACTTC	CASSSVDRGRFETQYF
TRBD2	many	TRBV28	TRBJ2-7	TGTGCCAGCAGCTCCCCGCGAGGCAGCGGGAGTCAGGACGAGCAGTACTTC	CASSSPRGSGSQDEQYF
TRBD1	many	TRBV28	TRBJ1-2	TGTGCCAGCAGGAGACAGGGGGCGGGGCGCTATGGCTACACCTTC	CASRRQGAGRYGYTF
.	many	TRBV9	TRBJ2-7	TGTGCCAGCAGCGTAGAACCCCTCTGGGGCGAGCAGTACTTC	CASSVEPLWGEQYF
TRBD2	many	TRBV20-1	TRBJ2-1	TGCAGTGCTAGAAGGGGGCTAGCGGGAGTCAATGAGCAGTTCTTC	CSARRGLAGVNEQFF
TRBD1	.	TRBV2	TRBJ2-7	TGTGCCAGCAGCGCAGGGGGTTCCCCTTACGAGCAGTACTTC	CASSAGGSPYEQYF
.	few	TRBV30	TRBJ2-7	TGTGCCTGGAGTGGTTCACTCCAGTCCCACGAGCAGTACTTC	CAWSGSLQSHEQYF
.	many	TRBV5-1	TRBJ2-2	TGCGCCAGCAGCCCTCTGGTAACCGGGGAGCTGTTTTTT	CASSPLVTGELFF
.	many	TRBV28	TRBJ2-7	TGTGCCAGCAGTCCAAATCCCCTTAGGTCGTACGAGCAGTACTTC	CASSPNPLRSYEQYF
TRBD2	.	TRBV5-1	TRBJ2-7	TGCGCCAGCAGCCCTGGTCTAGCGGGAGGGTCCTTCTCCTACGAGCAGTACTTC	CASSPGLAGGSFSYEQYF
TRBD2	.	TRBV7-3	TRBJ2-2	TGTGCCAGCAGCCCAAGCCCACTCGCGGGGGCGAACACCGGGGAGCTGTTTTTT	CASSPSPLAGANTGELFF
.	many	TRBV28	TRBJ1-5	TGTGCCAGCAGTTTAGGTGGGCCGAGCAATCAGCCCCAGCATTTT	CASSLGGPSNQPQHF
TRBD2	few	TRBV20-1	TRBJ2-3	TGCAGTGCGAAGGGACTAGCGGGCACAGATACGCAGTATTTT	CSAKGLAGTDTQYF
TRBD1	many	TRBV3-1	TRBJ2-7	TGTGCCAGCAGCTCCCGGGACAGGGTTGCGCCCTACGAGCAGTACTTC	CASSSRDRVAPYEQYF
TRBD1	.	TRBV20-1	TRBJ1-5	TGCAGTGCGAGGGATCGGACAGGGGTACGCAATCAGCCCCAGCATTTT	CSARDRTGVRNQPQHF
TRBD1	many	TRBV18	TRBJ1-1	TGTGCCAGCTCACCCACTGCCAGGGGGGGCACTGAAGCTTTCTTT	CASSPTARGGTEAFF
.	many	TRBV12-3/TRBV12-4	TRBJ1-1	TGTGCCAGCACCCTTGCGGCCTACACTGAAGCTTTCTTT	CASTLAAYTEAFF
TRBD1	many	TRBV2	TRBJ2-5	TGTGCCACTGATGTAGGGGGCCAGAGGCAAGAGACCCAGTACTTC	CATDVGGQRQETQYF
.	many	TRBV11-2	TRBJ2-1	TGTGCCAGCAGCTCCAGGGGTAGGTCCCCGAGCTCCTACAATGAGCAGTTCTTC	CASSSRGRSPSSYNEQFF
.	many	TRBV27	TRBJ1-1	TGTGCCAGCAGTCGCCAGGGAGGGTACACTGAAGCTTTCTTT	CASSRQGGYTEAFF
TRBD1	.	TRBV7-2	TRBJ2-7	TGTGCCAGCAGCTCCGGGACAGGGGGGAGCGAGCAGTACTTC	CASSSGTGGSEQYF
.	many	TRBV3-1	TRBJ2-7	TGTGCCAGCAGCCAAGATCAGGGGGGGGACGAGCAGTACTTC	CASSQDQGGDEQYF
TRBD2	many	TRBV2	TRBJ2-5	TGTGCCAGCATCGGGACTAATTCCGAGACCCAGTACTTC	CASIGTNSETQYF
.	many	TRBV20-1	TRBJ2-3	TGCAGTGCTAGTGCGAGGGATACGCAGTATTTT	CSASARDTQYF
.	few	TRBV24-1	TRBJ2-1	TGTGCCACCAGTGATTCAGAACTGAAGCAGTTCTTC	CATSDSELKQFF
TRBD2	many	TRBV10-3	TRBJ2-3	TGTGCCATCAGTGAGCTAGACGGGAGGGCATATACGCAGTATTTT	CAISELDGRAYTQYF
.	.	TRBV5-5	TRBJ1-5	TGTGCCAGCAGCTTGGCCCTAGGGAGCCAGCCCCAGCATTTT	CASSLALGSQPQHF
.	.	TRBV19	TRBJ1-5	TGTGCCACCCAGGGACTCAATCAGCCCCAGCATTTT	CATQGLNQPQHF
TRBD2	many	TRBV20-1	TRBJ2-7	TGCAGTGCTCGGACTAGCGGGAGTTACGAGCAGTACTTC	CSARTSGSYEQYF
.	few	TRBV19	TRBJ1-1	TGTGCCAGTAGTCCCCAAGGGGGGCAAGCTTTCTTT	CASSPQGGQAFF
.	many	TRBV12-5	TRBJ1-1	TGTGCTAGTGGTTTCCCCGGGGGATACGCTGAAGCTTTCTTT	CASGFPGGYAEAFF
TRBD2	many	TRBV3-1	TRBJ2-7	TGTGCCAGCAGCCGGACTAGCGACTCCTACGAGCAGTACTTC	CASSRTSDSYEQYF
.	many	TRBV11-2	TRBJ2-7	TGTGCCAGCAGCTTAAGACAGGTTGCCTCTAACTCCTACGAGCAGTACTTC	CASSLRQVASNSYEQYF
.	.	TRBV5-1	TRBJ2-2	TGCGCCAGCAGCTTGGAAACGCGGGCGATCCTCACCGGGGAGCTGTTTTTT	CASSLETRAILTGELFF
.	few	TRBV27	TRBJ2-1	TGTGCCAGCAGTTTCTTACGGAGTCAAGGTGAGCAGTTCTTC	CASSFLRSQGEQFF
.	many	TRBV27	TRBJ1-1	TGTGCCAGCAGCCTACTAGGAGGTACTGAAGCTTTCTTT	CASSLLGGTEAFF
.	.	TRBV20-1	TRBJ1-2	TGCAGTGCTAGAGCGGGAGGTAGCTATGGCTACACCTTC	CSARAGGSYGYTF
.	.	TRBV29-1	TRBJ1-1	TGCAGCGTTGAAGATCGGACGAAAGCTTTCTTT	CSVEDRTKAFF
.	.	TRBV5-1	TRBJ2-1	TGCGCCAGCAGCTTGGGGCACGCCGGGGAGCAGTTCTTC	CASSLGHAGEQFF
TRBD2	many	TRBV7-2	TRBJ2-7	TGTGCCAGCAGCTCACCCCGCCCCGGGGGGGTAGGATCCTACGAGCAGTACTTC	CASSSPRPGGVGSYEQYF